The source of this T cell receptor (beta chain) is a study of CD8+ T cells in alopecia areata. Regarding this clone: Its target is unknown.

Extracted RNA was reverse transcribed, and the resulting cDNA served as sequencing template. The assay was immunoSEQ multiplex PCR, and TCRdb's table has in-frame clones only and misses some. The top ten hold more than 3.5% of the sample, which has approximately 210,000 clones, around three fifths seen once. Treatment noted: oral pan-JAK inhibitor, 5-10 mg twice daily. Trimming pared 4 bases from V and 11 bases from J, leaving 18 bases between. The CDR3 has 13 residues. In germline, CDR1 is SGHRS, CDR2 YFSETQ. Whole-study findings and limits: Within the top 100, expanded CD8+ clones significantly decreased with tofacitinib, as did scalp clonality. Besides other cells, scalp samples also yield sequences of resident alphabeta T cells from normal skin.

The source of this sequence is a human donor with alopecia areata. The V gene is TRBV5-1, the J gene TRBJ1-2; D might be TRBD1 (6 bases). This specimen consisted of CD4+ T cells sorted from blood, obtained at week 4, from a patient treated with tofacitinib. The chain's CDR3 is CASSPDDGQIYTF. The CDR3 DNA is TGCGCCAGCAGCCCGGATGACGGACAGATTTACACCTTC.